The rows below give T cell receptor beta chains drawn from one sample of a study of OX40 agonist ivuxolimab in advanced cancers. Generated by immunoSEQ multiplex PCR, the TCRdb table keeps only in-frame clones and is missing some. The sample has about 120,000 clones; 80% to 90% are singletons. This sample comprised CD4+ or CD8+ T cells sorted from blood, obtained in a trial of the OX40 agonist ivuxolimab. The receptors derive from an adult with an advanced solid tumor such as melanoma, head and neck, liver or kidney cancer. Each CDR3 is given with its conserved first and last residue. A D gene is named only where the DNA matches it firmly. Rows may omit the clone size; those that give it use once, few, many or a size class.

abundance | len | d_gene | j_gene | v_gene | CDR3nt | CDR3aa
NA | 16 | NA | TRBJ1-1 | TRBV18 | TGTGCCAGCTCAGATTACCTCGGGAGTATGAACACTGAAGCTTTCTTT | CASSDYLGSMNTEAFF
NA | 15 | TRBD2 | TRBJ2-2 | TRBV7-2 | TGTGCCAGCAGCTTAAGCGGGGGCCAGGCCGGGGAGCTGTTTTTT | CASSLSGGQAGELFF
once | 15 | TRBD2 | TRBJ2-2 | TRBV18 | TGTGCCAGCTCACCGACTAGCTATAACACCGGGGAGCTGTTTTTT | CASSPTSYNTGELFF
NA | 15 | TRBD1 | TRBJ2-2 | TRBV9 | TGTGCCAGCAGCGAGGGACAGGGTAACACCGGGGAGCTGTTTTTT | CASSEGQGNTGELFF
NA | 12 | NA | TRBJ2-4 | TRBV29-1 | TGCAGCGTTGTGGGTAGCAAAAACATTCAGTACTTC | CSVVGSKNIQYF
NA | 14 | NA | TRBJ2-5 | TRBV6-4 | TGTGCCAGCCTTGGTCATGGGGAAACAGAGACCCAGTACTTC | CASLGHGETETQYF
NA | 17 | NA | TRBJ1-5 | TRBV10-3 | TGTGCCATCAGCCCCGGGCCACAATTGAGAGGCAATCAGCCCCAGCATTTT | CAISPGPQLRGNQPQHF
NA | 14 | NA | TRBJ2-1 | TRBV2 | TGTGCCAGCGTACCTCGGGGGGCAGGCAATGAGCAGTTCTTC | CASVPRGAGNEQFF
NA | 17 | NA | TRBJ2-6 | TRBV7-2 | TGTGCCAGCAGCTTAGTCGTTTGGGGGGAAGGGGCCAACGTCCTGACTTTC | CASSLVVWGEGANVLTF
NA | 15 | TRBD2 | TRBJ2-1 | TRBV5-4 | TGTGCCAGCAGCCCGCGACTAGCGGGGGAGGTTGAGCAGTTCTTC | CASSPRLAGEVEQFF
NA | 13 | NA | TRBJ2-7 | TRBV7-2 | TGTGCCAGCAGCTTAGAAATCCCGCGGGAGCAGTACTTC | CASSLEIPREQYF
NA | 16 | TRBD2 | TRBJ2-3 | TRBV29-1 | TGCAGCGTTTCCGGGGGTAGCGGGCGGACTACAGATACGCAGTATTTT | CSVSGGSGRTTDTQYF
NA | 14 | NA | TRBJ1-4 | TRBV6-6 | TGTGCCAGCAGATACGGGACTGACAATGAAAAACTGTTTTTT | CASRYGTDNEKLFF
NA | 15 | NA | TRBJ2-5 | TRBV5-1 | TGCGCCAGCAGCTTGGCACGGACACTCCAAGAGACCCAGTACTTC | CASSLARTLQETQYF
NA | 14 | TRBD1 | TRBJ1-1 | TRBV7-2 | TGTGCCAGCAGCCTTTCCAGGGGGAGGACTGAAGCTTTCTTT | CASSLSRGRTEAFF
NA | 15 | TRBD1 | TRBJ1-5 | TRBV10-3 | TGTGCCATCAGGGTGACAGGGGGCGGCAATCAGCCCCAGCATTTT | CAIRVTGGGNQPQHF
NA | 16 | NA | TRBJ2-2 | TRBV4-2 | TGTGCCAGCAGCCAAGAAACGTTGGCAGGCACCGGGGAGCTGTTTTTT | CASSQETLAGTGELFF
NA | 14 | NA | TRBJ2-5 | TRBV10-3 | TGTGCCATCAGTGACGGGATGAGCCGACAGACCCAGTACTTC | CAISDGMSRQTQYF
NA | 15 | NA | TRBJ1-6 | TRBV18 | TGTGCCAGCTCACTCGCCAGGGGACGAGAGTCACCCCTCCACTTT | CASSLARGRESPLHF
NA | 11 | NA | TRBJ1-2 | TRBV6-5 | TGTGCCAGCAGCTCCGAACTTGGCTACACCTTC | CASSSELGYTF
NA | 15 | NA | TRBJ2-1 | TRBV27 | TGTGCCAGCAGTCCCTCCCTAGTCTTGGGGGATGAGCAGTTCTTC | CASSPSLVLGDEQFF
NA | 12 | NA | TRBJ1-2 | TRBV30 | TGTGCCTCTGTGACAGATATGTATGGCTACACCTTC | CASVTDMYGYTF
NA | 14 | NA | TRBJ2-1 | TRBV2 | TGTGCCGGTTATGGAGGGGGATTGCACAATGAGCAGTTCTTC | CAGYGGGLHNEQFF
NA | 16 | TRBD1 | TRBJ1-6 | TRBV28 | TGTGCCAGCAGACCAACGTCGGGACAGGGGGCTGTGGCCCTCCACTTT | CASRPTSGQGAVALHF
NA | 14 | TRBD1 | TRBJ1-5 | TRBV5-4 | TGTGCCAGCAGCCAGGACAGGGGAAATCAGCCCCAGCATTTT | CASSQDRGNQPQHF
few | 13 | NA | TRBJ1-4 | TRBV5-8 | TGTGCCAGCAGCCCCAGGGTAGGGGAAAAACTGTTTTTT | CASSPRVGEKLFF
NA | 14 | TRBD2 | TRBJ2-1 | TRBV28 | TGTGCCAGCAGTGGACTAGCGGCCCACAATGAGCAGTTCTTC | CASSGLAAHNEQFF
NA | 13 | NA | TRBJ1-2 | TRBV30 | TGTGCCTGGAGTAAGGCCCAAAACTATGGCTACACCTTC | CAWSKAQNYGYTF
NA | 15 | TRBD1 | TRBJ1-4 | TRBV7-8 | TGTGCCAGCAGCTTCGGGGACAGGGCTAATGAAAAACTGTTTTTT | CASSFGDRANEKLFF
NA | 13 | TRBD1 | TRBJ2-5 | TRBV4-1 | TGCGCCAGCAGCCAATTACCCGAGACAGGGGCGTACTTC | CASSQLPETGAYF
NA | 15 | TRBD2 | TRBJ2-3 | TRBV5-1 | TGCGCCAGCAGCTATAGCGGGGGGCTCGAGGATACGCAGTATTTT | CASSYSGGLEDTQYF
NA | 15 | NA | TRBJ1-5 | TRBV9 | TGTGCCAGCAGCGTTCGGGAGGGAGTGGGTCAGCCCCAGCATTTT | CASSVREGVGQPQHF
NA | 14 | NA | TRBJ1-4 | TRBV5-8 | TGTGCCAGCGAGCTTGGAGCGCCTAATGAAAAACTGTTTTTT | CASELGAPNEKLFF
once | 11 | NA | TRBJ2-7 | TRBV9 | TGTGCCAGCAGTTTAGCGGACGAGCAGTACTTC | CASSLADEQYF
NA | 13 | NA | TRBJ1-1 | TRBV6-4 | TGTGCCAGCAGTGTCGGGGAGAACACTGAAGCTTTCTTT | CASSVGENTEAFF